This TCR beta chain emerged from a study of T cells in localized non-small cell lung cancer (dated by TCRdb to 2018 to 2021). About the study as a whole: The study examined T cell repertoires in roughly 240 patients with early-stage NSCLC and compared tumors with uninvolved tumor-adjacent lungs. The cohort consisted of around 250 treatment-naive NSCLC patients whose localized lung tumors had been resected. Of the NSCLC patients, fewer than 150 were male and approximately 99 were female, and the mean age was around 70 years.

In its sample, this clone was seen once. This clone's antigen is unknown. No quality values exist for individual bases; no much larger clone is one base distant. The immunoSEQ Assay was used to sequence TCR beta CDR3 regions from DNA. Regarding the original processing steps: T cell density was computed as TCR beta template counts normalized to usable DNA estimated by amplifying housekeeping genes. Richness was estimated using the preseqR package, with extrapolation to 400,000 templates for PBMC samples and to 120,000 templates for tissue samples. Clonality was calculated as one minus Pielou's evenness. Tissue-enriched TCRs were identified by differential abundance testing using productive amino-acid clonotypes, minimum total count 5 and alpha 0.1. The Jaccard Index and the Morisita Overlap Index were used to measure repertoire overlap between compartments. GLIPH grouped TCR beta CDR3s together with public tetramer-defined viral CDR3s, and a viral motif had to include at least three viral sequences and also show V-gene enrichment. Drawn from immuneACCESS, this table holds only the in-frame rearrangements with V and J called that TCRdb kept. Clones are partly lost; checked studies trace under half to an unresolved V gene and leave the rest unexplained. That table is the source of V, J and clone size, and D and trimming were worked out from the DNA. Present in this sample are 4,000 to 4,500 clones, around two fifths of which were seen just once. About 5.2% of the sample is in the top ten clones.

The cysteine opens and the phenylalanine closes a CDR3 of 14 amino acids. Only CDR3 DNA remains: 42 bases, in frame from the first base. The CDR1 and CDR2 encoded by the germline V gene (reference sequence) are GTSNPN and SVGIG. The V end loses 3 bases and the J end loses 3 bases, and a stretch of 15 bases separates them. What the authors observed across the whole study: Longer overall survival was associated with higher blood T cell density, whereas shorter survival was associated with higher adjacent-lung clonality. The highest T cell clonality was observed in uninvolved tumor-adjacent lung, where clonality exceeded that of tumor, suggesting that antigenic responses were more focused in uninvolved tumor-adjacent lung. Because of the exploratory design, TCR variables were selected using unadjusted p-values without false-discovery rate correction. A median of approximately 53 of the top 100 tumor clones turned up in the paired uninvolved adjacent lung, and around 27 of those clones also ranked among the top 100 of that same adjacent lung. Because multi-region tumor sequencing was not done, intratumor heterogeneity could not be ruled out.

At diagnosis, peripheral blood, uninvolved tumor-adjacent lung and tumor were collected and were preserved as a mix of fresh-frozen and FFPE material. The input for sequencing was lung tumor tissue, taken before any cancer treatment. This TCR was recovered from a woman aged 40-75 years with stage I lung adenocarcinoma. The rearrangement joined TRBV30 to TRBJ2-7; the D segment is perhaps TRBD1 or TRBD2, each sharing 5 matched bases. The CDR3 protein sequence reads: CAWSSRDGLYEQYF. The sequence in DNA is TGTGCCTGGAGCTCGAGGGACGGTCTCTACGAGCAGTACTTC.